This T cell receptor (beta chain) was profiled in a study of immune aging and cytomegalovirus after organ transplant (dated by TCRdb to about 2021). For the study in its entirety: Three-drug immunosuppression with prednisone, tacrolimus, and mycophenolate was given to all transplant recipients. Here is what the overall study found, with its caveats: Aged-phenotype cells increased post-transplant regardless of clone size, earlier in large clones (days 200-264) than small clones, following viremia. Large clones contained a higher proportion of TEMRA cells, and the seven largest clones (over 1,700 cells) acquired aged and TEMRA cells while losing TCM cells. Since the sequencing data did not include a CD57 measurement, a conservative gene-based definition of aging was used in its place.

The germline V gene encodes CDR1 SGHRS and CDR2 YFSETQ. The trim is 2 bases for V and 3 bases for J, with a gap of 3 bases between the germline ends. The CDR3 sequence holds 12 residues, the cysteine and phenylalanine included. Only the CDR3 DNA is retained, 36 bases long and in frame from the first base. The time point label, read with the paper, signifies: five sample-tagged time points from pre-transplant (day -1) to day 368 post-transplant, pooled. Thawed PBMC were stimulated with a CMV IE-1 overlapping peptide library for approximately 11 hours, with no transport inhibitors added. After thawing, cells rested overnight before stimulation in R10 medium with CD28/CD49d costimulation. The IE-1 peptide library consisted of 15-amino-acid peptides overlapping by 11 amino acids. Each time point was barcoded with BD Single-Cell Multiplexing Kit Sample Tags, pooled, and stained with oligo-conjugated anti-CD45RA plus sorting antibodies. A BD FACSAria III was used to sort CMV-responsive CD8+CD137+ and CD4+CD154+ T cells at 4-way purity. Blood samples were drawn into EDTA vacutainers and processed by Ficoll gradient within 1-24 hours.

Receptor amplification or capture employed single-cell sequencing. Instrument on record: Illumina NovaSeq 6000. The BD Rhapsody Targeted mRNA and AbSeq Reagent Kit, in a microwell format, was used for cell capture and library preparation. Libraries were prepared to cover TCR, sample tags, AbSeq, and targeted mRNA from the Human T-Cell Expression Panel plus custom TOX and TOX2 primers. Sequencing of the libraries was done on an Illumina NovaSeq. The paper's data handling went like this. The analysis covered about 10,000 cells in total, of which around 7,100 were CD8 T cells and 4,000 to 5,000 were CD8 T cells with an identifiable TCR CDR3. Raw data were processed with the BD Rhapsody Targeted Analysis Pipeline with V(D)J processing on the Seven Bridges Genomics platform. Quality control, Sample Tag demultiplexing with Lex-BDSMK, clone identification with VDJ Explorer, and Seurat clustering were all done in SeqGeq 1.6.0. Clones making up <1% of CD8 T cells were classified as non-expanded, and clones making up >2.5% of the sample were classified as clonal expansions. TCRdb trimmed public reads at Q25 via fastp, called clones via MiXCR and kept in-frame beta chains. Each CDR3 protein appears once, grouped with its most common genes and DNA. Clone size and V and J calls follow TCRdb, not the original study. Within this sample are tens of thousands of distinct CDR3 sequences, with about a third of them counted one time only. The top ten clonotypes cover about 25% of the sample.

Details on this clonotype: The antigen this receptor binds is unknown. No much larger clone exists at a distance of one base, and base qualities are not known.

The receptor comes from a female donor who had a heart transplant and CMV viremia. The V and J segments used are TRBV5-1 and TRBJ1-3; the D gene is unclear. Source: CMV peptide-activated CD4+ and CD8+ T cells sorted from blood, taken at five time points, pooled. The cell subset or site tag for this specimen amounts to: sorted CD8+CD137+ and CD4+CD154+ T cells after less than 15 h CMV IE-1 peptide stimulation. The nucleotide sequence is given as TGCGCCAGCAGCTTAAATGGAAACACCATATATTTT. It translates as CASSLNGNTIYF.